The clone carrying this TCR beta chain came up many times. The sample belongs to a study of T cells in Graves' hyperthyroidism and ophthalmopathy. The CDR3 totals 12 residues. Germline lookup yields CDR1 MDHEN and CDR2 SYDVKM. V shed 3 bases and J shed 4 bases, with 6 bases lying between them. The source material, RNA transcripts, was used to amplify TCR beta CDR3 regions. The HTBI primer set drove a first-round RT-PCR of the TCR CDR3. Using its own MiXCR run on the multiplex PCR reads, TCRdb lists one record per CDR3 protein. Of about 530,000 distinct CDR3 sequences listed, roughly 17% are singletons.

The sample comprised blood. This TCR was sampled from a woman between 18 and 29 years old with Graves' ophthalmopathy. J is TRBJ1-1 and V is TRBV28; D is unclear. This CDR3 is CASSLSLTEAFF. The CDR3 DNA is TGTGCCAGCAGTTTGTCGCTCACTGAAGCTTTCTTT.